The 2 T cell receptor beta chains reported below all come from one sample, sequenced in a study of blood T cell repertoires in COVID-19. This table comes from immunoSEQ multiplex PCR, and its TCRdb copy is limited to in-frame clones, with some not included. Of about 260,000 clones in the sample, 75% to 90% were seen once. Sequencing was performed on peripheral blood. The receptors were sampled from a woman in her forties with acute or convalescent COVID-19.

The chain is built from TRBV6-5 and TRBJ1-1; 9 bases line up with TRBD1. CDR1 is MNHEY, CDR2 SVGAGI, per germline. CDR3 length: 15 residues. Trimming removed 1 base from V and 4 bases from J; junction bases left unmatched: 4. This chain's CDR3 is CASSYLGTGITEAFF. In DNA form, the CDR3 reads TGTGCCAGCAGTTACTTGGGGACAGGGATCACTGAAGCTTTCTTT.

With regard to this clone: This specimen includes other DNA sequences encoding the same CDR3. V usage is TRBV7-3 and J usage is TRBJ1-1; no clear D. The CDR3 contains 13 residues. Trimming removed 1 base from V and 1 base from J, with 4 bases in between. CDR1 SGHTA and CDR2 FQGTGA come from the germline V gene. The CDR3 region has the DNA TGTGCCAGCAGCTTAATTAGGAACACTGAAGCTTTCTTT. Translated: CASSLIRNTEAFF.